The 10 T cell receptor beta chains reported below all come from one sample, sequenced in a study of blood T cell repertoires in COVID-19. Using immunoSEQ multiplex PCR, the repertoire was profiled, and TCRdb retains in-frame clones only, with some absent. The sample has about 210,000 clones, roughly 85% seen once. The source material was PBMCs or T cells enriched from blood (not recorded which). The origin of the receptors is a man between 40 and 49 years old who had recovered from COVID-19.

This clone was detected only once. V and J are TRBV3-1 (or the pseudogene TRBV3-2) and TRBJ1-1; 8 bases line up with TRBD1. The CDR3 runs 16 residues. The V segment lost 5 bases and the J segment 4 bases; nucleotides outside the gene matches: 12. Germline assignment: CDR1 LGHDT and CDR2 YNNKEL (reference sequence). This chain's CDR3 is CASSFMPRGRVTEAFF. CDR3 nucleotide sequence: TGTGCCAGCAGCTTCATGCCCAGGGGGCGCGTCACTGAAGCTTTCTTT.

This clone is a singleton in its sample. The chain couples TRBV11-3 to TRBJ1-3, with D perhaps matching TRBD1 (6 bases). The germline V gene encodes CDR1 SGHNT and CDR2 YENEEA. Between the trimmed V and J ends, which lost 6 bases and 5 bases, there was a span of 11 bases. There are 13 residues in the CDR3. This CDR3 reads CASSRRGRNTIYF. CDR3 coding DNA: TGTGCCAGCAGTCGGCGGGGGCGAAACACCATATATTTT.

V is TRBV20-1 and J is TRBJ2-1; D gene ambiguous. The CDR3 spans 11 residues. V lost 0 bases to trimming and J lost 12 bases, with 9 bases between them. Germline CDR1 is DFQATT and CDR2 is SNEGSKA (reference sequence). Here the CDR3 DNA reads TGCAGTGCTAGAGACCCCCCGGGGCAGTTCTTC. It codes for CSARDPPGQFF.

The V call is TRBV4-1, the J call TRBJ2-1; D uncertain. The CDR3 length is 17 residues. Germline CDR1 MGHRA, CDR2 YSYEKL. V was cut by 1 base and J by 7 bases, with 20 bases left in between. As DNA, the CDR3 is TGCGCCAGCAGCCAAGCTACTATAGTTGGTCCTATAAATGAGCAGTTCTTC. Amino acid sequence: CASSQATIVGPINEQFF.

About this clone: The identical CDR3 is also encoded by other nucleotide sequences in the sample. The chain couples TRBV29-1 to TRBJ2-1; no definite D call. Germline V lookup: CDR1 SQVTM, CDR2 ANQGSEA. Trimming removed 4 bases at V and 1 base at J, with 8 bases between. The CDR3 length is 13 residues. The CDR3 protein is CSVVAWSYNEQFF. CDR3 in DNA: TGCAGCGTTGTAGCTTGGTCCTACAATGAGCAGTTCTTC.

This clone was counted once. V gene TRBV29-1 combines with J gene TRBJ2-1; 13 nucleotides align to TRBD2. Per the germline V gene, CDR1 is SQVTM and CDR2 is ANQGSEA. This CDR3 region has 15 residues. Trimming removed 4 bases from V and 1 base from J; junction bases left unmatched: 1. The DNA of the CDR3 is TGCAGCGTTGGGACTAGCGGGAGTTCCTACAATGAGCAGTTCTTC. This encodes CSVGTSGSSYNEQFF.

The genes are TRBV2 and TRBJ2-7; possible D gene TRBD1, 5 bases. This CDR3 spans 15 amino acids. The V end was cut by 0 bases, the J end by 0 bases, with 9 bases between. Germline V gene sequence: CDR1 SNHLY, CDR2 FYNNEI. CDR3 loop: CASSEAGALSYEQYF. The DNA of the CDR3 is TGTGCCAGCAGTGAAGCAGGGGCCCTCTCCTACGAGCAGTACTTC.

The chain is built from TRBV6-5 and TRBJ1-6; D perhaps matches TRBD1 (6 bases). This CDR3 region has 15 residues. Germline lookup yields CDR1 MNHEY and CDR2 SVGAGI. The germline V and J ends were trimmed by 5 bases and 10 bases, with 18 bases remaining between them. For the CDR3, the DNA is TGTGCCAGCAGTCCAGGAGCAGGGGTTGGATCACCCCTCCACTTT. This codes for CASSPGAGVGSPLHF.

This clone was observed a single time. The V gene is TRBV30, the J gene TRBJ2-7; D is ambiguous. The CDR3 consists of 11 residues. Trimming took 0 bases from V and 4 from J, leaving 4 bases between them. The V gene's germline CDR1 is GTSNPN and CDR2 SVGIG (reference sequence). The CDR3 here is CAWSVYYEQYF. In nucleotides, the CDR3 is TGTGCCTGGAGTGTATATTACGAGCAGTACTTC.

The chain uses TRBV7-3 and TRBJ2-7; D is ambiguous. Germline-derived CDR1 and CDR2 are SGHTA and FQGTGA. V gave up 8 bases and J gave up 7 bases, with 12 bases separating them. The CDR3 covers 11 residues. As DNA, the CDR3 is TGTGCCAGCCCCAAGCTGGAGGAGCAGTACTTC. Protein: CASPKLEEQYF.